These 15 T cell receptor beta chains were sequenced from one sample in a study of T cell responses to AZD1222 COVID-19 vaccine. Sequenced by immunoSEQ multiplex PCR; TCRdb stores in-frame clones only, minus some. The top ten hold around 9.3% of the sample, which has some 180,000 clones, almost 95% seen once. This material consisted of peripheral blood, taken on day 0 of AZD1222 vaccination. Source of these receptors: an adult in good health.

This sequence joins TRBV5-6 and TRBJ1-2, with D tentatively TRBD1 (6 bases). CDR1 is SGHDT and CDR2 is YYEEEE in the germline V gene. V was shortened by 7 bases and J by 8 bases, with 21 bases between the two germline ends. The CDR3 is 14 residues long. The chain's CDR3 is CASAWGHSREGYTF. As DNA, the CDR3 is TGTGCCAGCGCCTGGGGGCACTCAAGGGAGGGCTACACCTTC. The entire variable domain, with the rest obtained from reference TRBV5-6 and TRBJ1-2, is as follows: DAGVTQSPTHLIKTRGQQVTLRCSPKSGHDTVSWYQQALGQGPQFIFQYYEEEERQRGNFPDRFSGHQFPNYSSELNVNALLLGDSALYLCASAWGHSREGYTFGSGTRLTVV.

The CDR3 nucleotides are TGTGCCAGCGCAGGAGGGTTCAGCAATCAGCCCCAGCATTTT. This sequence encodes CASAGGFSNQPQHF. The V call is TRBV3-1 (or the pseudogene TRBV3-2), the J call TRBJ1-5; D uncertain. Germline V gene sequence: CDR1 LGHDT, CDR2 YNNKEL (reference sequence). This CDR3 comprises 14 residues. V was pared by 8 bases and J by 1 base, with 12 bases between.

This clone was recorded only once. V is TRBV11-2 and J is TRBJ2-7; 8 nucleotides line up with TRBD1. V lost 1 base to trimming and J lost 2 bases; unmatched junction nucleotides: 7. The CDR3 sequence is 16 residues long. In germline, CDR1 is SGHAT, CDR2 FQNNGV. CDR3 in amino acids: CASSLGLQGGAYEQYF. The CDR3 DNA reads as TGTGCCAGCAGCTTAGGTTTACAGGGGGGAGCCTACGAGCAGTACTTC.

The chain recombines TRBV7-2 with TRBJ2-3; TRBD2 matches 11 bases. CDR1 SGHTA and CDR2 FQGNSA come from the germline V gene. This CDR3 comprises 15 residues. Trimming cost V 2 bases and J 4 bases; bases outside gene matches: 2. CDR3 sequence (DNA): TGTGCCAGCAGCTTACTAGCGGGGGGTCCAGATACGCAGTATTTT. This translates into CASSLLAGGPDTQYF.

The rearrangement joins TRBV5-6 to TRBJ2-7; 9 bases map to TRBD1. Germline V gene sequence: CDR1 SGHDT, CDR2 YYEEEE. Trimming removed 0 bases from V and 7 bases from J; junction bases left unmatched: 8. This CDR3 spans 15 amino acids. This CDR3 is CASSLGSTGGREQYF. The CDR3 DNA follows: TGTGCCAGCAGCTTGGGCTCGACAGGGGGTCGGGAGCAGTACTTC.

This clone was found once. This sequence joins TRBV27 and TRBJ1-1; D possibly corresponds to TRBD1 (6 bases). V shed 6 bases and J shed 6 bases, with 17 bases lying between them. CDR1 MNHEY and CDR2 SMNVEV come from the germline V gene (reference sequence). The CDR3 length is 14 residues. The CDR3 is CASSSGGLIAEAFF. CDR3 DNA: TGTGCCAGCAGCTCCGGGGGCCTGATAGCTGAAGCTTTCTTT.

V usage is TRBV6-4 and J usage is TRBJ2-3; D is uncertain. Germline values: CDR1 MRHNA, CDR2 SNTAGT. The V end was cut by 4 bases, the J end by 5 bases, with 16 bases between. The CDR3 extends over 15 amino acids. The CDR3 DNA reads TGTGCCAGCAGTGCCTCTGCCCTTATAGAAGATACGCAGTATTTT. Translation gives CASSASALIEDTQYF.

The CDR3: CASSYREAGDGYTF. CDR3 bases: TGTGCCAGCAGTTACCGTGAGGCAGGAGATGGCTACACCTTC. The chain recombines TRBV6-6 with TRBJ1-2, with D uncertain. Trimming took off 2 bases at V and 6 bases at J, with 13 bases between the two ends. CDR3 length equals 14 residues. CDR1 and CDR2 (germline): MNHNY, SVGAGI (reference sequence).

The chain carries TRBV3-1 (or the pseudogene TRBV3-2) and TRBJ1-2; D unclear. The CDR3 is 16 amino acids. V dropped 4 bases and J dropped 7 bases, with 22 bases sitting between them. Germline CDR1 is LGHDT and CDR2 is YNNKEL (reference sequence). The CDR3 DNA is TGTGCCAGCAGCCTCGGGGTGGACGGAGTATCAGGTGGCTACACCTTC. Translated, it gives CASSLGVDGVSGGYTF.

The DNA of the CDR3 is TGTGCCAGCAGTAGAGACGACAGGGTAGCAGATACGCAGTATTTT. This sequence encodes CASSRDDRVADTQYF. V gene TRBV27 combines with J gene TRBJ2-3; TRBD1 aligns across 7 bases. Germline-derived CDR1 and CDR2 are MNHEY and SMNVEV (reference sequence). The CDR3 consists of 15 residues. The junction had 9 bases not matched to a gene; V was cut back by 5 bases and J by 4 bases.

The chain recombines TRBV19 with TRBJ2-5; TRBD1 is a possible D gene (5 bases). This CDR3 region has 14 residues. In germline, CDR1 is LNHDA, CDR2 SQIVND (reference sequence). V lost 5 bases to trimming and J lost 5 bases, with 15 bases between them. CDR3 DNA sequence: TGTGCCAGTAGTGTAAGTGGGGCCCGGGAGACCCAGTACTTC. Translated, it gives CASSVSGARETQYF.

The chain carries TRBV18 and TRBJ2-1, with D possibly matching TRBD1 (6 bases). The CDR3 contains 15 residues. Germline lookup yields CDR1 KGHSH and CDR2 LQKENI. With 6 bases removed from V and 7 bases from J, the gap between germline ends came to 19 bases. The chain's CDR3 is CASSPKGDPRNEQFF. The CDR3 DNA is TGTGCCAGCTCCCCTAAGGGGGATCCTAGGAATGAGCAGTTCTTC.

The DNA for the CDR3 is TGTGCCAGCAGCTTAGCAGGGAGTGCTGAAGCTTTCTTT. It encodes CASSLAGSAEAFF. The J gene is TRBJ1-1, the V gene TRBV5-5; D perhaps matches TRBD1 (5 bases). The length of the CDR3 is 13 residues. Trimming took off 2 bases at V and 6 bases at J, with 11 bases between the two ends. Germline CDR1 SGHKS, CDR2 YYEKEE (reference sequence). The whole variable domain, filled in from reference TRBV5-5 and TRBJ1-1, reads DAGVTQSPTHLIKTRGQQVTLRCSPISGHKSVSWYQQVLGQGPQFIFQYYEKEERGRGNFPDRFSARQFPNYSSELNVNALLLGDSALYLCASSLAGSAEAFFGQGTRLTVV.

Only one count was recorded for this clone. The V and J genes are TRBV15 and TRBJ1-5; TRBD1 might be the D (5 bases). Germline V CDR1 and CDR2: LNHNV, YYDKDF (reference sequence). V lost 0 bases and J 6 bases, leaving 6 bases between the germline ends. This CDR3 comprises 13 residues. The chain's CDR3 is CATSRDQGQPQHF. CDR3 DNA sequence: TGTGCCACCAGCAGAGATCAGGGTCAGCCCCAGCATTTT. Using reference TRBV15 and TRBJ1-5 for the parts outside the CDR3, the full variable domain is DAMVIQNPRYQVTQFGKPVTLSCSQTLNHNVMYWYQQKSSQAPKLLFHYYDKDFNNEADTPDNFQSRRPNTSFCFLDIRSPGLGDTAMYLCATSRDQGQPQHFGDGTRLSIL.

The chain recombines TRBV6-2 or TRBV6-3 with TRBJ1-1, with TRBD1 identical over 7 bases. V shed 5 bases, J shed 6 bases, and the junction held 9 bases outside the gene matches. CDR1 is MNHEY and CDR2 is SVGEGT in the germline V gene. CDR3 length: 14 residues. The CDR3 sequence is CASSRQGGGAEAFF. CDR3 sequence (DNA): TGTGCCAGCAGTCGACAGGGAGGGGGTGCTGAAGCTTTCTTT.